The clone carrying this T cell receptor beta chain has only a few counts. The record originates from a study of CD8+CD57+ T cells in acquired aplastic anemia. Study as a whole: Across the sorted CD4+ and CD8+ cells, DNA amounts averaged roughly 3.5 ug.

Genomic DNA was employed as the template in profiling TCR beta VDJ and CDR3. One entry per CDR3 protein, called by TCRdb with MiXCR from the reads. The sample lists under 500,000 distinct CDR3 sequences; around 33% were seen once. Germline CDR1 and CDR2: SGHDT and YYEEEE. There are 13 residues in the CDR3. V was trimmed by 4 bases and J by 4 bases, leaving 12 bases between them. The authors sequenced patients whose flow cytometry had shown CD8+CD57+ cell expansion. Among the patients, all had severe acquired aplastic anemia. At blood sampling, none of the patients had yet received therapy. The sample comprised sorted CD4+, CD8+, or CD8+CD57+ T cells (not recorded which) from PBMCs. The rearrangement uses TRBV5-6 and TRBJ2-7; D gene uncertain. This TCR came from a human donor with aplastic anemia. CDR3 DNA: TGTGCCAGCAGCAAGGCCGGGCCATACGAGCAGTACTTC. As protein: CASSKAGPYEQYF.